A selection of T cell receptor beta chains follows, all from one sample in a study of cytomegalovirus exposure and HLA in healthy donors. Data came from immunoSEQ multiplex PCR; TCRdb stores just in-frame clones and leaves some out. The table records about 120,000 clones, 70% to 80% of them present only once. Sequencing was performed on PBMCs. These receptor sequences come from a female donor in good health and CMV-seronegative. CDR3s include the opening cysteine and the closing phenylalanine or tryptophan. Fields, in order: D gene, CDR3 length, J gene, clone size, V gene, CDR3 DNA, CDR3 protein. The D gene is left open where the match is weak. Some rows mark clone size as missing; the rest say once, few, many or name a class of expanded clone.

D: TRBD2
length: 16
J: TRBJ2-7
size: NA
V: TRBV7-2
DNA: TGTGCCAGCAGCTACCCTAGGGGCGGGAGTTACGGCGAGCAGTACTTC
CDR3: CASSYPRGGSYGEQYF

D: TRBD2
length: 15
J: TRBJ2-1
size: few
V: TRBV5-1
DNA: TGCGCCAGCTCCCAGCGGGAGAGGGTATACAATGAGCAGTTCTTC
CDR3: CASSQRERVYNEQFF

D: TRBD1
length: 14
J: TRBJ2-7
size: NA
V: TRBV28
DNA: TGTGCCAGCAGTCCCGGGACAGTGGTCCACGAGCAGTACTTC
CDR3: CASSPGTVVHEQYF

D: TRBD1
length: 16
J: TRBJ2-3
size: NA
V: TRBV4-1
DNA: TGCGCCAGCAGCCAACGTGGACAGGGGAAGGCAGATACGCAGTATTTT
CDR3: CASSQRGQGKADTQYF

D: TRBD1
length: 15
J: TRBJ2-1
size: NA
V: TRBV5-1
DNA: TGCGCCAGCAGCATGACTTCATTGGGACAGAATGAGCAGTTCTTC
CDR3: CASSMTSLGQNEQFF

D: TRBD1
length: 15
J: TRBJ2-3
size: NA
V: TRBV5-5
DNA: TGTGCCAGCAGCTTGCCGGGACAGGGAACAGATACGCAGTATTTT
CDR3: CASSLPGQGTDTQYF

D: TRBD2
length: 16
J: TRBJ2-5
size: NA
V: TRBV7-7
DNA: TGTGCTAGCAGCTTAACAACAGCGGGACCTGAGAAGACCCAGTACTTC
CDR3: CASSLTTAGPEKTQYF

D: TRBD2
length: 15
J: TRBJ2-7
size: NA
V: TRBV11-2
DNA: TGTGCCAGCAGCTCGGGACTAGCGGCAACCTACGAGCAGTACTTC
CDR3: CASSSGLAATYEQYF

D: NA
length: 13
J: TRBJ1-1
size: NA
V: TRBV9
DNA: TGTGCCAGCAGCGTAGAACAGAGCACTGAAGCTTTCTTT
CDR3: CASSVEQSTEAFF

D: NA
length: 15
J: TRBJ2-4
size: NA
V: TRBV27
DNA: TGTGCCAGCAGTTCGATTGGCAGGGTGAAAAACATTCAGTACTTC
CDR3: CASSSIGRVKNIQYF

D: NA
length: 13
J: TRBJ1-2
size: NA
V: TRBV29-1
DNA: TGCAGTACCCCTGGGCAGGGGAACTATGGCTACACCTTC
CDR3: CSTPGQGNYGYTF

D: NA
length: 14
J: TRBJ1-4
size: NA
V: TRBV30
DNA: TGTGCCTGGAGTAGGGGGGGCAATTCGGAAAAACTGTTTTTT
CDR3: CAWSRGGNSEKLFF

D: NA
length: 16
J: TRBJ2-2
size: NA
V: TRBV28
DNA: TGTGCCAGCAGTTCATGGACAGCTCCGAACACCGGGGAGCTGTTTTTT
CDR3: CASSSWTAPNTGELFF

D: NA
length: 11
J: TRBJ2-1
size: NA
V: TRBV28
DNA: TGTGCCAGCAGCATCAGTAATGAGCAGTTCTTC
CDR3: CASSISNEQFF

D: TRBD2
length: 15
J: TRBJ2-3
size: NA
V: TRBV5-1
DNA: TGCGCCAGCAGCTTGCTAGCGGGTAGCACAGATACGCAGTATTTT
CDR3: CASSLLAGSTDTQYF

D: NA
length: 16
J: TRBJ2-3
size: NA
V: TRBV5-1
DNA: TGCGCCAGCAGCTTGGGGGGGAGGCAATTCACAGATACGCAGTATTTT
CDR3: CASSLGGRQFTDTQYF

D: NA
length: 16
J: TRBJ2-5
size: few
V: TRBV25-1
DNA: TGTGCCAGCAGTGACCCCTCGCTAGCTTCCCAAGAGACCCAGTACTTC
CDR3: CASSDPSLASQETQYF

D: NA
length: 16
J: TRBJ1-2
size: NA
V: TRBV28
DNA: TGTGCCAGCAGCTTCCCGTTGGGGGGTAGTAACTATGGCTACACCTTC
CDR3: CASSFPLGGSNYGYTF

D: TRBD1
length: 15
J: TRBJ2-1
size: NA
V: TRBV27
DNA: TGTGCCAGCAGGCACGGGACAGCTCCTGGGAATGAGCAGTTCTTC
CDR3: CASRHGTAPGNEQFF

D: NA
length: 14
J: TRBJ2-7
size: NA
V: TRBV5-6
DNA: TGTGCCAGCAGCTTCATCTCGGGACATCTCGAGCAGTACTTC
CDR3: CASSFISGHLEQYF

D: NA
length: 13
J: TRBJ1-5
size: NA
V: TRBV18
DNA: TGTGCCAGCTCACCCGACAGGAATCAGCCCCAGCATTTT
CDR3: CASSPDRNQPQHF